The 32 T cell receptor beta chains presented below share a single source sample, sequenced in a study of T-cell memory formation after mild COVID-19. TCRdb reprocessed the 5' RACE reads via MiXCR and lists one record per CDR3 protein. The table lists 400,000 to 550,000 distinct CDR3 sequences, around 27% of them singletons. Material: PBMCs or a T cell subset sorted from them (not recorded which). These receptors were collected from an adult woman who had mild COVID-19 (a few samples of this study predate the infection). Cell type and time point are not known.

The chain joins TRBV20-1 to TRBJ2-7; D not resolved. CDR1 and CDR2 (germline): DFQATT, SNEGSKA (reference sequence). The CDR3 is 11 residues long. Trimming removed 5 bases from V and 6 bases from J, with 11 bases in between. In nucleotides, the CDR3 is TGCAGTGCTCCACAGCTTTTCGAGCAGTACTTC. This codes for CSAPQLFEQYF.

The V call is TRBV12-3 or TRBV12-4, the J call TRBJ1-4; D may be TRBD1 (6 bases). V was shortened by 5 bases and J by 12 bases, with 13 bases between the two germline ends. The CDR3 spans 12 residues. This CDR3 is CASSRPDRQLFF. In DNA, the CDR3 is TGTGCCAGCAGTCGACCCGACAGGCAACTGTTTTTT.

The rearrangement joins TRBV29-1 to TRBJ2-2; D gene unclear. Trimming removed 5 bases at V and 2 bases at J, with 9 bases between. CDR1 is SQVTM, CDR2 ANQGSEA, per germline. The CDR3 has 13 residues. CDR3 DNA sequence: TGCAGCGTTAGCATTTTAAACACCGGGGAGCTGTTTTTT. This codes for CSVSILNTGELFF.

The chain combines TRBV7-2 with TRBJ1-1; 8 bases line up with TRBD1. Losses at the gene ends were 5 bases for V and 2 bases for J; bases not matched to a gene: 7. The CDR3 runs 15 residues. Per germline, CDR1 SGHTA and CDR2 FQGNSA. The CDR3: CASSARDRRNTEAFF. Here the CDR3 DNA reads TGTGCCAGCAGCGCCCGGGACAGGAGAAACACTGAAGCTTTCTTT.

The chain recombines TRBV7-6 with TRBJ2-3, with TRBD2 identical over 9 bases. The V segment lost 1 base and the J segment 4 bases; nucleotides outside the gene matches: 6. The germline CDR1 and CDR2 sequences are SGHVS and FNYEAQ. CDR3 length equals 16 residues. This CDR3 is CASSLEGTSLADTQYF. In DNA form, the CDR3 reads TGTGCCAGCAGCTTAGAAGGGACTAGCCTCGCAGATACGCAGTATTTT.

The chain links TRBV6-5 to TRBJ1-5; the D is unclear. With 4 bases removed from V and 3 bases from J, the gap between germline ends came to 10 bases. This CDR3 is built from 14 residues. The germline CDR1 and CDR2 sequences are MNHEY and SVGAGI. Here the CDR3 DNA reads TGTGCCAGCAGTTCTCCGGGCCCCAATCAGCCCCAGCATTTT. Its translation: CASSSPGPNQPQHF.

This clonotype has a handful of counts. The rearrangement joins TRBV7-2 to TRBJ1-2; 9 bases are a match to TRBD1. This CDR3 spans 13 amino acids. With 5 bases clipped from V and 6 bases from J, the junction kept 4 bases outside the gene matches. Germline V gene data show CDR1 as SGHTA and CDR2 as FQGNSA. This CDR3 reads CASSPRTGDGYTF. CDR3 coding DNA: TGTGCCAGCAGCCCCCGGACAGGGGATGGCTACACCTTC. Full variable domain (outside the CDR3, taken from reference TRBV7-2 and TRBJ1-2): GAGVSQSPSNKVTEKGKDVELRCDPISGHTALYWYRQSLGQGLEFLIYFQGNSAPDKSGLPSDRFSAERTGGSVSTLTIQRTQQEDSAVYLCASSPRTGDGYTFGSGTRLTVV.

CDR3 coding DNA: TGTGCCAGCAGCGCACCGGGACAGGGGACTCGGTCAGTCATCCACTCTAACTATGGCTACACCTTC. Its translation: CASSAPGQGTRSVIHSNYGYTF. This chain connects TRBV5-5 to TRBJ1-2; 10 bases map to TRBD1. V trimming: 4 bases; J trimming: 0 bases; junction bases outside the gene matches: 24. CDR3 length: 22 amino acids. CDR1 and CDR2 (germline): SGHKS, YYEKEE (reference sequence). The entire variable domain, with the rest obtained from reference TRBV5-5 and TRBJ1-2, is as follows: DAGVTQSPTHLIKTRGQQVTLRCSPISGHKSVSWYQQVLGQGPQFIFQYYEKEERGRGNFPDRFSARQFPNYSSELNVNALLLGDSALYLCASSAPGQGTRSVIHSNYGYTFGSGTRLTVV.

This clonotype was seen a few times. The chain employs TRBV4-3 and TRBJ2-7; either TRBD1 or TRBD2 may fit D (5 bases each). Between the trimmed V and J ends, which lost 1 base and 5 bases, there was a span of 18 bases. The length of the CDR3 is 16 residues. In germline, CDR1 is LGHNA, CDR2 YSLEER. This CDR3 is CASSQGAVGVENEQYF. The CDR3 nucleotides read TGCGCCAGCAGCCAAGGGGCGGTGGGGGTCGAAAACGAGCAGTACTTC.

The chain uses TRBV12-3 or TRBV12-4 and TRBJ1-4; D gene uncertain. The CDR3 has 12 residues. V shed 3 bases and J shed 7 bases, with 6 bases lying between them. The CDR3 sequence: CASSFTGEKLFF. In nucleotides, the CDR3 is TGTGCCAGCAGTTTCACGGGTGAAAAACTGTTTTTT.

The DNA of the CDR3 is TGTGCCAGCAGCCTACATGAGAGTAACAATGAGCAGTTCTTC. This sequence encodes CASSLHESNNEQFF. V usage is TRBV7-8 and J usage is TRBJ2-1; D call uncertain. Per the germline V gene, CDR1 is SGHVS and CDR2 is FQNEAQ. Trimming shortened V by 5 bases and J by 5 bases, and 13 bases separated the two germline ends. The CDR3 contains 14 residues.

This clonotype has a count of ten or more. The J gene is TRBJ2-7, the V gene TRBV29-1; 8 bases are a match to TRBD1. Germline V gene lookup returns CDR1 SQVTM and CDR2 ANQGSEA. The CDR3 has 13 residues. Losses at the gene ends were 7 bases for V and 1 base for J; bases not matched to a gene: 6. The CDR3 spells CSGRQGPSYEQYF. The CDR3 DNA sequence: TGCAGCGGCCGACAGGGGCCATCCTACGAGCAGTACTTC.

The CDR3 DNA reads TGTGCCAGCAGTCGACAGGGAAGGGGCACTGAAGCTTTCTTT. Translating it yields CASSRQGRGTEAFF. The V call is TRBV12-3 or TRBV12-4, the J call TRBJ1-1; TRBD1 aligns across 7 bases. V was pared by 5 bases and J by 4 bases, with 7 bases of the junction left unmatched. The CDR3 consists of 14 residues.

The V gene is TRBV18, the J gene TRBJ2-7; 13 nucleotides align to TRBD2. The CDR3 is 16 residues long. The J segment lost 5 bases and the V segment lost 2 bases, leaving 6 bases of the junction unmatched. Looked up from germline, CDR1 is KGHSH and CDR2 is LQKENI. This chain's CDR3 is CASSPERLAGGDEQYF. Written as DNA, the CDR3 is TGTGCCAGCTCACCAGAGAGACTAGCGGGGGGCGACGAGCAGTACTTC.

This clonotype has just a few counts. V gene TRBV19 combines with J gene TRBJ2-3, with TRBD2 matching over 7 bases. The CDR3 is 15 amino acids. Trimming took 3 bases from V and 3 from J; bases not matched to a gene: 6. Germline CDR1 LNHDA, CDR2 SQIVND (reference sequence). CDR3 nucleotide sequence: TGTGCCAGTAGTATCGGTGCGGGAGAGACAGATACGCAGTATTTT. This encodes CASSIGAGETDTQYF.

This chain links TRBV7-9 with TRBJ2-3, with TRBD2 matching over 8 bases. Germline loops: CDR1 SEHNR, CDR2 FQNEAQ (reference sequence). J gave up 9 bases and V 7 bases, and 12 bases lay outside the gene matches. CDR3 length: 14 amino acids. CDR3 loop: CASTRTGGLDTQYF. In DNA, the CDR3 is TGTGCCAGCACTCGCACGGGGGGGCTGGACACGCAGTATTTT.

This clonotype was observed a few times. The chain links TRBV25-1 to TRBJ1-1; D ambiguous. The CDR3 is 13 residues long. With 6 bases removed from V and 0 bases from J, the gap between germline ends came to 8 bases. Germline CDR1 is MGHDK and CDR2 is SYGVNS. The CDR3 loop reads CASSRTMNTEAFF. DNA for the CDR3: TGTGCCAGCAGCAGGACTATGAACACTGAAGCTTTCTTT.

This clonotype has a handful of counts. The CDR3 region is CASAYSGRGYEQYF. The CDR3 coding sequence is TGTGCCAGCGCGTACAGCGGGAGGGGGTACGAGCAGTACTTC. The rearrangement links TRBV7-9 to TRBJ2-7; TRBD2 matches 10 bases. The CDR3 is 14 amino acids. The germline CDR1 and CDR2 sequences are SEHNR and FQNEAQ (reference sequence). The V gene end was trimmed by 8 bases and the J gene end by 4 bases; junction bases not matched to a gene: 8.

This clonotype was counted between two and nine times. This chain uses TRBV5-6 with TRBJ2-7; possibly TRBD1 for D (5 bases). The CDR3 contains 12 residues. The V end lost 0 bases, the J end lost 6 bases, and 7 bases lay between the germline ends. The germline gives CDR1 SGHDT, CDR2 YYEEEE. The CDR3 protein is CASSLVGAEQYF. The CDR3 nucleotides are TGTGCCAGCAGCTTGGTAGGGGCCGAGCAGTACTTC.

This rearrangement joins TRBV15 to TRBJ2-5; D gene ambiguous. TRBJ2-7 explains the end of the DNA better; the J call may be wrong. The CDR3 has 13 residues. Germline CDR1 reads LNHNV; CDR2 reads YYDKDF (reference sequence). CDR3 sequence: CATSRDLYYEQYF. CDR3 sequence (DNA): TGTGCCACCAGCAGAGATCTGTACTACGAGCAGTACTTC.

The gene calls are TRBV6-6 and TRBJ1-1, with D unclear. The CDR3 is 16 amino acids. Trimming stripped 8 bases from V and 1 base from J, with 20 bases between. Looked up from germline, CDR1 is MNHNY and CDR2 is SVGAGI (reference sequence). The DNA for the CDR3 is TGTGCCAGCCTCGACCTATATAGCAGGACGAACACTGAAGCTTTCTTT. Its translation is CASLDLYSRTNTEAFF.

Only one count was recorded for this clonotype. CDR3 DNA sequence: TGTGCCAGCACCCCTCGCGGGTCCGTCAATGAGCAGTTCTTC. Translating gives CASTPRGSVNEQFF. This chain connects TRBV27 to TRBJ2-1, with a tentative D call TRBD2 (5 bases). Germline values: CDR1 MNHEY, CDR2 SMNVEV (reference sequence). CDR3 length equals 14 residues. V gave up 7 bases and J gave up 6 bases, with 16 bases separating them.

This clonotype was observed a handful of times. The rearrangement links TRBV7-2 to TRBJ2-3, with 13 bases aligning to TRBD2. After removal of 4 bases from V and 2 bases from J, the junction contained 3 bases not matched to a gene. Per germline, CDR1 SGHTA and CDR2 FQGNSA. CDR3 length equals 16 residues. CDR3 protein: CASSSGTSGVTDTQYF. The CDR3 DNA reads as TGTGCCAGCAGCTCAGGGACTAGCGGGGTCACAGATACGCAGTATTTT. Full variable domain (missing parts from reference TRBV7-2 and TRBJ2-3): GAGVSQSPSNKVTEKGKDVELRCDPISGHTALYWYRQSLGQGLEFLIYFQGNSAPDKSGLPSDRFSAERTGGSVSTLTIQRTQQEDSAVYLCASSSGTSGVTDTQYFGPGTRLTVL.

This clonotype was recorded a few times. The chain employs TRBV9 and TRBJ2-1; 10 bases fit TRBD2. The CDR3 extends over 13 amino acids. Trimming took 2 bases from V and 13 from J; bases not matched to a gene: 6. The germline V gene encodes CDR1 SGDLS and CDR2 YYNGEE. As DNA, the CDR3 is TGTGCCAGCAGCGTGGGGCTAGCGGGAGCCCAGTTCTTC. Translation gives CASSVGLAGAQFF. The whole variable domain, remainder taken from reference TRBV9 and TRBJ2-1, is DSGVTQTPKHLITATGQRVTLRCSPRSGDLSVYWYQQSLDQGLQFLIQYYNGEERAKGNILERFSAQQFPDLHSELNLSSLELGDSALYFCASSVGLAGAQFFGPGTRLTVL.

This rearrangement joins TRBV27 to TRBJ2-7; 13 bases map to TRBD2. The CDR3 consists of 15 residues. The junction had 7 bases not matched to a gene; V was cut back by 7 bases and J by 4 bases. CDR1 and CDR2 (germline): MNHEY, SMNVEV (reference sequence). The CDR3 nucleotides read TGTGCCAGCAAAGAGGGACTAGCGGGAAGTTACGAGCAGTACTTC. Protein product: CASKEGLAGSYEQYF.

There are a few counts of this clonotype. V is TRBV12-3 or TRBV12-4 and J is TRBJ2-1; maybe TRBD2 (6 bases). The V gene lost 1 base and the J gene lost 5 bases, with 15 bases spanning the gap. CDR3 length equals 16 residues. The CDR3 DNA sequence: TGTGCCAGCAGTTTAGAGGAACCGGGAGTCCACAATGAGCAGTTCTTC. It is translated as CASSLEEPGVHNEQFF.

In its sample, this clonotype was seen a few times. CDR3 sequence: CASSVSGTVSSYEQYF. The CDR3 DNA follows: TGTGCCAGCAGCGTATCCGGGACCGTTAGCTCCTACGAGCAGTACTTC. This chain uses TRBV5-5 with TRBJ2-7; D may match TRBD1 or TRBD2 (5 bases each). This CDR3 has 16 residues. V lost 4 bases and J lost 0, with 17 bases in between. Germline V gene data show CDR1 as SGHKS and CDR2 as YYEKEE (reference sequence).

The chain couples TRBV12-3 or TRBV12-4 to TRBJ2-3, with a possible D match to TRBD2 (6 bases). Trimming removed 7 bases at V and 2 bases at J, with 16 bases between. The CDR3 has 15 amino acids. The CDR3 loop reads CASKAGGITTDTQYF. The DNA for the CDR3 is TGTGCCAGCAAGGCGGGCGGGATTACCACAGATACGCAGTATTTT.

The chain carries TRBV2 and TRBJ2-7; 9 bases match TRBD2. This CDR3 has 15 amino acids. V dropped 8 bases and J dropped 0; count of bases not matched to a gene: 8. The germline CDR1 and CDR2 sequences are SNHLY and FYNNEI. In DNA form, the CDR3 reads TGTGCCAGCTTAGGGACTAGCACATACTCCTACGAGCAGTACTTC. Protein product: CASLGTSTYSYEQYF. The variable domain in full, with the rest retrieved from reference TRBV2 and TRBJ2-7, is EPEVTQTPSHQVTQMGQEVILRCVPISNHLYFYWYRQILGQKVEFLVSFYNNEISEKSEIFDDQFSVERPDGSNFTLKIRSTKLEDSAMYFCASLGTSTYSYEQYFGPGTRLTVT.

The V call is TRBV20-1, the J call TRBJ2-7, with D possibly matching TRBD2 (6 bases). Trimming took off 0 bases at V and 1 base at J, with 10 bases between the two ends. CDR3 length equals 14 residues. Per the germline V gene, CDR1 is DFQATT and CDR2 is SNEGSKA (reference sequence). The CDR3 spells CSARDWRVSYEQYF. CDR3 DNA: TGCAGTGCTAGAGATTGGAGGGTGTCCTACGAGCAGTACTTC.

The chain couples TRBV19 to TRBJ1-1; TRBD1 matches 7 bases. The CDR3 has 14 residues. The germline gives CDR1 LNHDA, CDR2 SQIVND (reference sequence). V shed 8 bases, J shed 4 bases, and the junction held 10 bases outside the gene matches. CDR3 DNA: TGTGCCAGTGAACAGGGGTTCGGGACCACTGAAGCTTTCTTT. Translation gives CASEQGFGTTEAFF.

This clonotype came up many times. The V and J genes are TRBV7-8 and TRBJ2-7; 13 nucleotides align to TRBD2. Germline V gives CDR1 SGHVS, CDR2 FQNEAQ. V shed 6 bases, J shed 5 bases, and the junction held 13 bases outside the gene matches. This CDR3 has 17 amino acids. CDR3 in amino acids: CASSPRLAGGPSDEQYF. The CDR3 DNA sequence: TGTGCCAGCAGTCCTAGACTAGCGGGAGGCCCTTCGGACGAGCAGTACTTC.